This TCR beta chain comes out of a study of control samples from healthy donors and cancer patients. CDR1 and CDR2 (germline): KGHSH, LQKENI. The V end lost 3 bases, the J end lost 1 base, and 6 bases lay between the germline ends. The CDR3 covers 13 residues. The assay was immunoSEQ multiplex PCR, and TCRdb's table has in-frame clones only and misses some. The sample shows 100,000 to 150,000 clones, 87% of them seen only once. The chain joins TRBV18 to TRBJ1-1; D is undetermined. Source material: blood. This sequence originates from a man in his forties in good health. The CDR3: CASSPAGNTEAFF. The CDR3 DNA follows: TGTGCCAGCTCACCGGCGGGGAACACTGAAGCTTTCTTT.